The clone carrying this T cell receptor beta chain occurred once. Under the authors' procedure: Researchers report that nucleated cell counts were estimated from reference gene primer amplification. Assay used: immunoSEQ multiplex PCR; TCRdb lists only in-frame clones, some missing. V and J calls and clone size follow that table, whereas D and trimming were derived from the DNA. The data show under 200,000 clones, more than 85% seen once. This specimen comes from a study of blood T cell repertoires in COVID-19. About the research overall: The cDNA or gDNA used as material had been derived from T cells, B-cell-depleted T cells, or PBMCs.

This receptor was taken from a middle-aged man with acute or convalescent COVID-19. The sequenced sample was peripheral blood.

The CDR3 here is CASSAGHSYEQYV. The CDR3 coding sequence is TGTGCCAGCAGCGCCGGACACAGCTACGAGCAGTACGTC. V gene TRBV5-6 combines with J gene TRBJ2-7; D is perhaps TRBD1 (5 bases). Trimming removed 4 bases at V and 3 bases at J, with 11 bases between. This CDR3 spans 13 amino acids. CDR1 is SGHDT and CDR2 is YYEEEE in the germline V gene.